A selection of T cell receptor beta chains follows, all from one sample in a study of T cell changes during pregnancy in multiple sclerosis. Some clones are missing from TCRdb's copy, which holds only in-frame ones; the method was immunoSEQ multiplex PCR. The table includes under 85,000 clones, around nine tenths detected once. Sequencing was performed on peripheral blood, taken in the third trimester of pregnancy. The receptors here all came from a female donor with multiple sclerosis, enrolled in a pregnancy study. Each CDR3 is given with its conserved first and last residue. D genes are given only for firm matches. Expanded clones get a size class; other rows say once, few or many, or leave the size out.

CDR3aa	CDR3nt	d_gene	j_gene	v_gene	abundance	len
CASSIDGRAFSNQPQHF	TGTGCCAGTAGTATAGATGGGCGGGCGTTTAGCAATCAGCCCCAGCATTTT	NA	TRBJ1-5	TRBV19	NA	17
CAITGGGTDTQYF	TGTGCCATCACGGGAGGAGGGACAGATACGCAGTATTTT	TRBD2	TRBJ2-3	TRBV10-3	once	13
CASSLRGYRVGGQPQHF	TGTGCCAGCAGTTTACGGGGATATAGGGTGGGAGGGCAGCCCCAGCATTTT	NA	TRBJ1-5	TRBV27	NA	17
CASSRQGARGLGNTIYF	TGTGCCAGTAGTCGACAGGGAGCCCGAGGCCTTGGAAACACCATATATTTT	TRBD1	TRBJ1-3	TRBV19	NA	17
CASSFFYIQREGRPEQFF	TGCGCCAGCAGCTTCTTTTACATCCAACGGGAGGGTCGCCCTGAGCAGTTCTTC	TRBD2	TRBJ2-1	TRBV5-1	once	18
CASSAQGYEQYF	TGTGCCAGCAGCGCACAGGGATACGAGCAGTACTTC	NA	TRBJ2-7	TRBV5-6	NA	12
CASSERATGGYNEQFF	TGTGCCAGCAGTGAACGGGCAACCGGGGGCTACAATGAGCAGTTCTTC	NA	TRBJ2-1	TRBV6-1	NA	16
CASRIAGASYEQYF	TGTGCCAGCAGAATAGCGGGGGCCTCCTACGAGCAGTACTTC	TRBD2	TRBJ2-7	TRBV13	NA	14
CASSPRGYGYTF	TGTGCCAGCAGTCCCAGGGGTTATGGCTACACCTTC	NA	TRBJ1-2	TRBV27	once	12
CASSYTGGPLHF	TGTGCCAGCAGTTACACTGGAGGACCCCTCCACTTT	NA	TRBJ1-6	TRBV6-5	few	12
CASSPLPGGAQHF	TGTGCCAGCAGCCCTTTGCCGGGGGGGGCCCAGCATTTT	NA	TRBJ1-5	TRBV5-6	few	13
CASSLGAGLYNEQFF	TGTGCCAGCAGCTTAGGGGCAGGGCTCTACAATGAGCAGTTCTTC	NA	TRBJ2-1	TRBV11-3	once	15
CASSLGQGASAQHF	TGTGCCAGCAGCTTAGGACAGGGGGCTTCAGCCCAGCATTTT	TRBD1	TRBJ1-5	TRBV7-2	NA	14
CASSLVYGGVGTDTQYF	TGTGCCAGCAGCTTAGTTTACGGGGGGGTTGGGACAGATACGCAGTATTTT	TRBD2	TRBJ2-3	TRBV7-2	NA	17
CASSVRADDYQPQHF	TGTGCCAGCAGTGTCAGGGCCGACGATTATCAGCCCCAGCATTTT	NA	TRBJ1-5	TRBV2	NA	15
CASSQEFGVGNTEAFF	TGCGCCAGCAGCCAAGAGTTCGGGGTCGGGAACACTGAAGCTTTCTTT	NA	TRBJ1-1	TRBV4-1	once	16
CASRTGDGYTF	TGTGCCAGTAGGACAGGGGACGGCTACACCTTC	TRBD1	TRBJ1-2	TRBV19	NA	11
CASSPRQGSSYEQYF	TGCGCCAGCAGTCCCAGACAGGGGAGCTCCTACGAGCAGTACTTC	TRBD1	TRBJ2-7	TRBV10-1	NA	15
CASSDSIGVNEQFF	TGTGCCAGCAGTGACTCGATAGGGGTCAATGAGCAGTTCTTC	NA	TRBJ2-1	TRBV6-4	once	14
CASSPLLNEQFF	TGTGCCAGCTCACCACTTCTCAATGAGCAGTTCTTC	NA	TRBJ2-1	TRBV18	NA	12
CASSFGEIGTEAFF	TGTGCCAGCAGCTTTGGGGAGATCGGCACTGAAGCTTTCTTT	NA	TRBJ1-1	TRBV7-9	NA	14
CASSQEPASSSYNSPLHF	TGCGCCAGCAGCCAAGAGCCCGCGAGTAGCTCCTATAATTCACCCCTCCACTTT	NA	TRBJ1-6	TRBV4-3	once	18
CASSLAKRDFYYEQYF	TGTGCCAGCAGTTTAGCCAAACGGGACTTCTACTACGAGCAGTACTTC	NA	TRBJ2-7	TRBV27	NA	16
CASTWGGNTEAFF	TGTGCCAGCACCTGGGGCGGGAACACTGAAGCTTTCTTT	NA	TRBJ1-1	TRBV7-9	NA	13
CASREGLSYEQYF	TGTGCCAGCAGGGAGGGCCTCTCCTACGAGCAGTACTTC	NA	TRBJ2-7	TRBV11-2	NA	13
CAWSRQGGYGYTF	TGTGCCTGGAGCCGACAGGGAGGCTATGGCTACACCTTC	TRBD1	TRBJ1-2	TRBV30	once	13
CASSSRLTGGQETQYF	TGTGCCAGCAGTTCCCGCCTTACAGGGGGCCAAGAGACCCAGTACTTC	TRBD1	TRBJ2-5	TRBV27	NA	16
CSAMTGGEDSEQFF	TGCAGCGCCATGACAGGGGGCGAGGACAGTGAGCAGTTCTTC	TRBD1	TRBJ2-1	TRBV29-1	NA	14
CATSRDPLNQPQHF	TGTGCCACCAGCAGAGATCCCCTAAATCAGCCCCAGCATTTT	NA	TRBJ1-5	TRBV15	NA	14
CASSQVQGGRLLNTEAFF	TGTGCCAGCAGCCAAGTGCAGGGGGGACGGCTATTGAACACTGAAGCTTTCTTT	TRBD1	TRBJ1-1	TRBV14	NA	18
CASSLQGPKRFF	TGTGCCAGCAGCTTACAGGGACCCAAGCGGTTCTTC	NA	TRBJ2-1	TRBV5-6	NA	12
CASSLGGLAGGPRNEQFF	TGCGCCAGCAGCTTGGGGGGACTAGCGGGAGGGCCTCGCAATGAGCAGTTCTTC	TRBD2	TRBJ2-1	TRBV5-1	NA	18
CASSPSLGVEAFF	TGTGCCAGCAGCCCTTCCCTAGGGGTCGAAGCTTTCTTT	NA	TRBJ1-1	TRBV7-3	NA	13
CASSMSRTPSYEQYF	TGTGCCAGTAGTATGTCAAGGACTCCTTCCTACGAGCAGTACTTC	NA	TRBJ2-7	TRBV19	NA	15
CASREGQGMDGELFF	TGCGCCAGCAGGGAAGGACAGGGGATGGACGGGGAGCTGTTTTTT	TRBD1	TRBJ2-2	TRBV5-1	NA	15
CASSVDVQGETQYF	TGTGCCAGCAGCGTGGACGTTCAGGGAGAGACCCAGTACTTC	NA	TRBJ2-5	TRBV5-4	NA	14
CASSSSITGGAFEAFF	TGTGCCAGCAGTTCTTCAATTACAGGGGGCGCATTTGAAGCTTTCTTT	TRBD1	TRBJ1-1	TRBV27	NA	16
CASRGDPLDTQYF	TGTGCCAGCAGAGGGGATCCGCTGGATACGCAGTATTTT	NA	TRBJ2-3	TRBV2	NA	13
CASSPLTPSYEQYF	TGTGCCAGCAGCCCACTGACACCGTCCTACGAGCAGTACTTC	NA	TRBJ2-7	TRBV7-9	NA	14
CSVRGDRSGANVLTF	TGCAGCGTGAGGGGGGACAGGTCTGGGGCCAACGTCCTGACTTTC	TRBD1	TRBJ2-6	TRBV29-1	NA	15
CASSLGTGYEQYF	TGTGCCAGCAGCCTTGGGACAGGTTACGAGCAGTACTTC	TRBD1	TRBJ2-7	TRBV5-6	NA	13
CASSPYRGGNQPQHF	TGTGCCAGCAGTCCCTACAGGGGCGGGAATCAGCCCCAGCATTTT	TRBD1	TRBJ1-5	TRBV28	NA	15
CASSQEDRQTQHF	TGTGCCAGCAGCCAGGAAGACAGACAGACCCAGCATTTT	NA	TRBJ1-5	TRBV7-9	once	13
CASSGRQTGGTEAFF	TGTGCCTCCAGTGGGAGACAGACAGGGGGCACTGAAGCTTTCTTT	TRBD1	TRBJ1-1	TRBV10-3	NA	15
CASRRDRDLTDTQYF	TGTGCCAGCAGGCGAGACAGGGACTTAACAGATACGCAGTATTTT	NA	TRBJ2-3	TRBV6-5	medium-sized	15
CASSPTGGQGYGYTF	TGCGCCAGCAGCCCCACAGGGGGACAAGGCTATGGCTACACCTTC	TRBD1	TRBJ1-2	TRBV5-1	few	15
CASRSLRDRGSGAFF	TGTGCCAGCAGGAGCCTCCGGGACAGGGGATCGGGAGCTTTCTTT	TRBD1	TRBJ1-1	TRBV11-2	NA	15
CASAVDRGFSYEQYF	TGTGCCAGCGCCGTTGACAGGGGGTTTTCCTACGAGCAGTACTTC	TRBD1	TRBJ2-7	TRBV6-5	NA	15
CASRLAGVVEQFF	TGTGCCAGCAGGCTAGCGGGAGTGGTTGAGCAGTTCTTC	TRBD2	TRBJ2-1	TRBV11-1	NA	13
CASSPLVGGTEAFF	TGTGCCAGCAGTCCACTCGTCGGGGGCACTGAAGCTTTCTTT	NA	TRBJ1-1	TRBV27	NA	14